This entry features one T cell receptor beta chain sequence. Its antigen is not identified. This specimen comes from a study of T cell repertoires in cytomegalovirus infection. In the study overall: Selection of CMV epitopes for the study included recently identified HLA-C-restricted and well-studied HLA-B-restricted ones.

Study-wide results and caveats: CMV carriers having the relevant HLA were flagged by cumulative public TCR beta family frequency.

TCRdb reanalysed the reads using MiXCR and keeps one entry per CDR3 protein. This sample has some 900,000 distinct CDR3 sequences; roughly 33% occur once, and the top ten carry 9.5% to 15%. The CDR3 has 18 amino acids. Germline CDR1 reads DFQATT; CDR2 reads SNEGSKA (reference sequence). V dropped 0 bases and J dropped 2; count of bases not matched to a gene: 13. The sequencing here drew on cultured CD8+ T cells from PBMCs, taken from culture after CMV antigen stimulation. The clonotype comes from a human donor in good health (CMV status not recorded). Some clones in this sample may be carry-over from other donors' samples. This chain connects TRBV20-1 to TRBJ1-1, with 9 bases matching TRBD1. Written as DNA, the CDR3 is TGCAGTGCTAGAGAATCGGGACAGGGAAGGGGCTTTAACACTGAAGCTTTCTTT. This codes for CSARESGQGRGFNTEAFF.